These 8 T cell receptor beta chains were sequenced from one sample in a study of blood T cell repertoires in COVID-19. Profiling relied on immunoSEQ multiplex PCR, and the TCRdb table lists in-frame clones only, not all of them. The table records around 250,000 clones, 70% to 90% of them present only once. The sequencing sample was made of PBMCs or T cells enriched from blood (not recorded which). The receptors stem from a woman aged 50 to 65 who had recovered from COVID-19.

This clone has only a few counts. The chain uses TRBV15 and TRBJ2-1; 11 nucleotides agree with TRBD2. There are 15 residues in the CDR3. CDR1 is LNHNV, CDR2 YYDKDF, per germline (reference sequence). Germline trimming cut 3 bases from V and 4 bases from J; bases unmatched to any gene: 2. The CDR3: CATSSGTSGYNEQFF. The CDR3 DNA follows: TGTGCCACCAGCAGTGGGACTAGCGGATACAATGAGCAGTTCTTC.

The chain employs TRBV18 and TRBJ1-2, with D possibly TRBD1 on 5 matching bases. Germline assignment: CDR1 KGHSH and CDR2 LQKENI. V was shortened by 8 bases and J by 3 bases, with 16 bases between the two germline ends. The CDR3 runs 14 residues. The CDR3 protein is CASNRGTSDYGYTF. The CDR3 coding sequence is TGTGCCAGCAACCGGGGGACGAGTGACTATGGCTACACCTTC. The full variable domain, its missing parts supplied by reference TRBV18 and TRBJ1-2, is NAGVMQNPRHLVRRRGQEARLRCSPMKGHSHVYWYRQLPEEGLKFMVYLQKENIIDESGMPKERFSAEFPKEGPSILRIQQVVRGDSAAYFCASNRGTSDYGYTFGSGTRLTVV.

The V gene is TRBV18, the J gene TRBJ1-2, with TRBD1 matching 9 bases. Trimming cost V 6 bases and J 0 bases; bases outside gene matches: 11. Germline V gene sequence: CDR1 KGHSH, CDR2 LQKENI. The CDR3 is 17 residues long. CDR3 residues: CASSPGQGKLANYGYTF. CDR3 coding DNA: TGTGCCAGCTCCCCCGGACAGGGGAAGTTAGCTAACTATGGCTACACCTTC.

This clone occurred once. The chain has TRBV12-3 or TRBV12-4 and TRBJ1-1; possibly TRBD1 for D (5 bases). Trimming removed 0 bases at V and 7 bases at J, with 9 bases between. CDR3 size: 13 residues. The CDR3 here is CASSLAGVGEAFF. CDR3 nucleotide sequence: TGTGCCAGCAGTTTAGCAGGGGTGGGTGAAGCTTTCTTT.

The rearrangement uses TRBV7-2 and TRBJ2-3; possibly TRBD2 for D (5 bases). Germline loops: CDR1 SGHTA, CDR2 FQGNSA. Trimming cost V 2 bases and J 4 bases, with 16 bases left between them. This CDR3 has 16 amino acids. CDR3 protein: CASSLFPSSFPDTQYF. The CDR3 nucleotides are TGTGCCAGCAGCTTATTTCCTAGCTCTTTTCCAGATACGCAGTATTTT. The complete variable domain, with remaining parts taken from reference TRBV7-2 and TRBJ2-3, reads GAGVSQSPSNKVTEKGKDVELRCDPISGHTALYWYRQSLGQGLEFLIYFQGNSAPDKSGLPSDRFSAERTGGSVSTLTIQRTQQEDSAVYLCASSLFPSSFPDTQYFGPGTRLTVL.

In its sample, this clone was seen a few times. The V and J genes are TRBV7-9 and TRBJ1-5; D not resolved. Germline-derived CDR1 and CDR2 are SEHNR and FQNEAQ (reference sequence). The V and J ends lost 2 bases and 3 bases respectively, with 5 bases between them. The CDR3 runs 13 residues. The CDR3 protein is CASSLQDNQPQHF. The DNA of the CDR3 is TGTGCCAGCAGCTTACAGGACAATCAGCCCCAGCATTTT.

The chain couples TRBV19 to TRBJ2-7, with 7 bases fitting TRBD1. The CDR3 runs 13 residues. Per the germline V gene, CDR1 is LNHDA and CDR2 is SQIVND (reference sequence). Trimming at V came to 3 bases and at J to 6 bases, leaving 5 bases not matched to a gene. The CDR3 DNA is TGTGCCAGTAGTATCGACAGGGTTGCCGAGCAGTACTTC. Its protein product is CASSIDRVAEQYF.

The gene calls are TRBV7-2 and TRBJ2-7, with D possibly TRBD1 on 5 matching bases. The CDR3 extends over 14 amino acids. Per germline, CDR1 SGHTA and CDR2 FQGNSA. The V end was cut by 1 base, the J end by 3 bases, with 10 bases between. CDR3 residues: CASSLVGRDYEQYF. Here the CDR3 DNA reads TGTGCCAGCAGCTTAGTCGGCAGGGACTACGAGCAGTACTTC.